These 27 T cell receptor beta chains came from one sample sequenced in a study of T cells in Graves' hyperthyroidism and ophthalmopathy. RNA transcripts yielded amplified TCR beta CDR3 regions. HTBI primers were the set used in a first-round RT-PCR of the TCR CDR3. MiXCR was run by TCRdb on the multiplex PCR reads, yielding one entry per CDR3 protein. Of under 350,000 distinct CDR3 sequences in the sample, 21% were seen once. Sequenced input: blood. All receptors come from a woman in her forties or fifties with Graves' hyperthyroidism.

The rearrangement uses TRBV29-1 and TRBJ2-1; D possibly corresponds to TRBD1 (6 bases). V shed 6 bases and J shed 8 bases, with 11 bases lying between them. Germline V lookup: CDR1 SQVTM, CDR2 ANQGSEA. This CDR3 spans 11 amino acids. The CDR3 region has the DNA TGCAGCGTCGGGGACATCTATGAGCAGTTCTTC. It translates to CSVGDIYEQFF.

This clonotype was observed at least ten times. J is TRBJ1-2 and V is TRBV6-1; 7 positions agree with TRBD1. CDR1 is MNHNS, CDR2 SASEGT, per germline. The CDR3 extends over 15 amino acids. After removal of 6 bases from V and 4 bases from J, the junction contained 11 bases not matched to a gene. The CDR3 sequence: CASRKTGSDGYGYTF. In nucleotides, the CDR3 is TGTGCCAGCAGAAAGACAGGGTCGGATGGCTATGGCTACACCTTC.

This clonotype was recorded many times. CDR3 residues: CASSAFRTANYGYTF. In DNA form, the CDR3 reads TGTGCCAGCAGTGCCTTTAGGACAGCTAACTATGGCTACACCTTC. The chain is built from TRBV6-1 and TRBJ1-2, with D perhaps TRBD1 (6 bases). The CDR3 has 15 residues. Germline V gene lookup returns CDR1 MNHNS and CDR2 SASEGT. Trimming stripped 4 bases from V and 0 bases from J, with 12 bases between.

Many counts were recorded for this clonotype. V usage is TRBV6-1 and J usage is TRBJ2-7; a possible D gene is TRBD1 (6 bases). The germline gives CDR1 MNHNS, CDR2 SASEGT. Trimming stripped 3 bases from V and 2 bases from J, with 14 bases between. The CDR3 is 15 amino acids. CDR3 bases: TGTGCCAGCAGTGAGCCGGGACAAATAACCTACGAGCAGTACTTC. It specifies CASSEPGQITYEQYF.

V and J are TRBV6-2 or TRBV6-3 and TRBJ2-6, with 12 bases matching TRBD2. The junction had 8 bases not matched to a gene; V was cut back by 2 bases and J by 3 bases. The germline V gene encodes CDR1 MNHEY and CDR2 SVGEGT. The CDR3 contains 19 residues. CDR3 region: CASSYPGLAGISGANVLTF. The DNA for the CDR3 is TGTGCCAGCAGTTACCCCGGACTAGCGGGGATAAGTGGGGCCAACGTCCTGACTTTC.

As concerns this clonotype: A clone one base away is much larger, so this may be a read error. This likely comes from a read error, as the CDR3 has no conserved phenylalanine or tryptophan at its end. The chain combines TRBV11-1 with TRBJ2-1; 11 bases fit TRBD2. The CDR3 totals 16 residues. CDR1 and CDR2 (germline): SGHAT, FQDESV (reference sequence). J gave up 7 bases and V 1 base, and 6 bases lay outside the gene matches. In nucleotides, the CDR3 is TGTGCCAGCAGCTTAGGTAGCGGGGGGGCATGGAATGAGCAGTTCCTC. The encoded protein is CASSLGSGGAWNEQFL.

The gene calls are TRBV2 and TRBJ2-1, with 15 positions matching TRBD2. Germline assignment: CDR1 SNHLY and CDR2 FYNNEI. CDR3 length: 16 amino acids. V shed 6 bases and J 6 bases; nucleotides not matched to a gene: 6. The CDR3 loop reads CASSRTSGRAFNEQFF. In DNA, the CDR3 is TGTGCCAGCAGCCGGACTAGCGGGAGGGCCTTCAATGAGCAGTTCTTC.

The rearrangement joins TRBV6-5 to TRBJ2-3; 11 positions match TRBD2. Germline V gene sequence: CDR1 MNHEY, CDR2 SVGAGI. The CDR3 covers 17 residues. V shed 4 bases, J shed 3 bases, and the junction held 9 bases outside the gene matches. The DNA for the CDR3 is TGTGCCAGCAGTTGGAATAGCGGGGGGGACGGGACAGATACGCAGTATTTT. Translated, it gives CASSWNSGGDGTDTQYF.

This clonotype was counted ten times or more. This rearrangement joins TRBV12-3 or TRBV12-4 to TRBJ1-5; D remains ambiguous. Trimming took off 3 bases at V and 6 bases at J, with 9 bases between the two ends. The CDR3 is 13 residues long. CDR3 coding DNA: TGTGCCAGCAGTTTTCACGGCGGTCAGCCCCAGCATTTT. Its translation is CASSFHGGQPQHF.

The chain links TRBV18 to TRBJ2-7; TRBD1 might be the D (6 bases). The CDR3 extends over 15 amino acids. Deletions cut 0 bases from V and 5 bases from J, with 14 bases between. Germline CDR1 KGHSH, CDR2 LQKENI. CDR3 coding DNA: TGTGCCAGCTCACCACCTAACAGGGTGGGAGACGAGCAGTACTTC. Amino acid sequence: CASSPPNRVGDEQYF.

This clonotype appeared many times. The chain joins TRBV28 to TRBJ1-4; D call uncertain. The CDR3 totals 15 residues. Germline V CDR1 and CDR2: MDHEN, SYDVKM. V was clipped by 2 bases and J by 8 bases, with 15 bases between them. The CDR3 here is CASSLGQASREKLFF. In DNA form, the CDR3 reads TGTGCCAGCAGTTTAGGCCAAGCCTCAAGAGAAAAACTGTTTTTT.

This clonotype has ten or more counts. The rearrangement joins TRBV3-1 to TRBJ1-5; D is unclear. Germline CDR1 and CDR2: LGHDT and YNNKEL (reference sequence). Trimming removed 1 base from V and 7 bases from J, with 11 bases in between. The CDR3 spans 14 residues. The CDR3 bases are TGTGCCAGCAGCCAAGCAGGCAGAGGGCAGCCCCAGCATTTT. Residues: CASSQAGRGQPQHF.

This clonotype has only one observation. V is TRBV11-3 and J is TRBJ2-4; tentatively, D is TRBD2 (6 bases). V was pared by 4 bases and J by 1 base, with 11 bases between. Germline-derived CDR1 and CDR2 are SGHNT and YENEEA. The length of the CDR3 is 15 residues. CDR3 DNA: TGTGCCAGCAGCTCGGGCCGGGGGGCCAAAAACATTCAGTACTTC. This gives the protein CASSSGRGAKNIQYF. Full variable domain (outside the CDR3, taken from reference TRBV11-3 and TRBJ2-4): EAGVVQSPRYKIIEKKQPVAFWCNPISGHNTLYWYLQNLGQGPELLIRYENEEAVDDSQLPKDRFSAERLKGVDSTLKIQPAELGDSAVYLCASSSGRGAKNIQYFGAGTRLSVL.

This clonotype occurred many times. The chain carries TRBV19 and TRBJ1-1; D perhaps matches TRBD1 (5 bases). Germline V gene lookup returns CDR1 LNHDA and CDR2 SQIVND (reference sequence). The CDR3 is made up of 15 amino acids. Trimming took 5 bases from V and 2 from J, leaving 15 bases between them. The CDR3: CASSPWGGKNTEAFF. The CDR3 region has the DNA TGTGCCAGTAGTCCGTGGGGCGGCAAAAACACTGAAGCTTTCTTT. The full variable domain, completed using reference TRBV19 and TRBJ1-1, is DGGITQSPKYLFRKEGQNVTLSCEQNLNHDAMYWYRQDPGQGLRLIYYSQIVNDFQKGDIAEGYSVSREKKESFPLTVTSAQKNPTAFYLCASSPWGGKNTEAFFGQGTRLTVV.

This clonotype was observed a few times. The rearrangement joins TRBV7-3 to TRBJ2-7, with a weak D call TRBD1 (7 bases). The germline gives CDR1 SGHTA, CDR2 FQGTGA. Between the trimmed V and J ends, which lost 6 bases and 5 bases, there was a span of 20 bases. The CDR3 totals 15 residues. The CDR3 reads CASRLAPAGGNEQYF. The CDR3, as DNA: TGTGCCAGCAGGCTAGCGCCCGCAGGGGGAAACGAGCAGTACTTC.

The chain uses TRBV20-1 and TRBJ2-1; D is possibly TRBD2 (5 bases). Between the trimmed V and J ends, which lost 4 bases and 8 bases, there was a span of 15 bases. Looked up from germline, CDR1 is DFQATT and CDR2 is SNEGSKA (reference sequence). This CDR3 spans 13 amino acids. The CDR3 DNA sequence: TGCAGTGCTAAGAGGGTTCAAAGGGATGAGCAGTTCTTC. Translated: CSAKRVQRDEQFF.

Many counts were recorded for this clonotype. The chain carries TRBV2 and TRBJ1-2; a possible D gene is TRBD1 (6 bases). CDR1 and CDR2 (germline): SNHLY, FYNNEI. The CDR3 has 12 amino acids. Trimming cost V 6 bases and J 8 bases, with 13 bases left between them. In DNA form, the CDR3 reads TGTGCCAGCAGCGGACGGACAGCAGGCTACACCTTC. Translation gives CASSGRTAGYTF.

As concerns this clonotype: It may be a read error: a sequence one base away is much more abundant. The chain carries TRBV7-9 and TRBJ1-2; D perhaps matches TRBD1 (6 bases). Trimming left V 3 bases short and J 2 bases short, with 13 bases between. Germline V lookup: CDR1 SEHNR, CDR2 FQNEAQ (reference sequence). CDR3 size: 15 residues. CDR3 protein: CASSLLGHQNYGYTF. The CDR3 coding sequence is TGTGCCAGCAGCTTGTTGGGACACCAAAACTATGGCTACACCTTC.

This clonotype was recorded many times. The chain employs TRBV15 and TRBJ1-1; D gene ambiguous. Trimming took off 1 base at V and 1 base at J, with 13 bases between the two ends. The CDR3 runs to 16 residues. CDR1 is LNHNV, CDR2 YYDKDF, per germline (reference sequence). DNA of the CDR3: TGTGCCACCAGCAGAGGCATAGCTGACCGGAACACTGAAGCTTTCTTT. Translation: CATSRGIADRNTEAFF.

This chain joins TRBV20-1 and TRBJ2-7; D not certain. V dropped 4 bases and J dropped 0 bases, with 10 bases sitting between them. From germline, CDR1 is DFQATT and CDR2 SNEGSKA (reference sequence). This CDR3 region has 13 residues. The CDR3 is CSAKARSSYEQYF. CDR3 DNA sequence: TGCAGTGCTAAGGCTAGAAGCTCCTACGAGCAGTACTTC.

This clonotype was picked up many times. The chain combines TRBV5-1 with TRBJ2-2; 7 bases match TRBD1. The CDR3 loop spans 15 amino acids. The germline CDR1 and CDR2 sequences are SGHRS and YFSETQ. Unmatched junction bases numbered 3, after V lost 4 bases and J lost 0 bases. CDR3 nucleotide sequence: TGCGCCAGCAGCCGGGGACAGACGAACACCGGGGAGCTGTTTTTT. Translated, it gives CASSRGQTNTGELFF.

This clonotype was counted many times. The chain has TRBV20-1 and TRBJ2-1; TRBD2 agrees at 9 bases. The germline V gene has CDR1 DFQATT and CDR2 SNEGSKA (reference sequence). The CDR3 runs to 15 residues. Trimming removed 1 base from V and 6 bases from J; junction bases left unmatched: 7. As DNA, the CDR3 is TGCAGTGCTAGAGTATGGCTAGCGGGGATCAATGAGCAGTTCTTC. Translated, it gives CSARVWLAGINEQFF.

The sample holds many counts of this clonotype. The rearrangement uses TRBV18 and TRBJ2-1, with a weak D call TRBD2 (5 bases). Deletions cut 1 base from V and 8 bases from J, with 9 bases between. This CDR3 is 13 amino acids long. Germline V gives CDR1 KGHSH, CDR2 LQKENI. The CDR3 DNA follows: TGTGCCAGCTCACCACGGGCGAGGGATGAGCAGTTCTTC. As protein: CASSPRARDEQFF.

The table lists this clonotype with many counts. This chain joins TRBV5-1 and TRBJ2-7; TRBD1 is a possible D gene (6 bases). The CDR3 totals 15 residues. Looked up from germline, CDR1 is SGHRS and CDR2 is YFSETQ. V lost 3 bases, J lost 3 bases, and 16 bases lay in between. The CDR3 is CASSSSTGLIYEQYF. DNA for the CDR3: TGCGCCAGCAGCTCGTCGACAGGACTTATCTACGAGCAGTACTTC. Full variable domain (outside the CDR3, taken from reference TRBV5-1 and TRBJ2-7): KAGVTQTPRYLIKTRGQQVTLSCSPISGHRSVSWYQQTPGQGLQFLFEYFSETQRNKGNFPGRFSGRQFSNSRSEMNVSTLELGDSALYLCASSSSTGLIYEQYFGPGTRLTVT.

This clonotype appeared a few times. V is TRBV6-1 and J is TRBJ2-7, with 10 bases lining up with TRBD2. Looked up from germline, CDR1 is MNHNS and CDR2 is SASEGT. The CDR3 sequence is 12 residues long. Trimming removed 6 bases from V and 6 bases from J; junction bases left unmatched: 2. The CDR3 is CASSASGSEQYF. The DNA of the CDR3 is TGTGCCAGCAGCGCTAGCGGGAGCGAGCAGTACTTC.

This rearrangement joins TRBV7-2 to TRBJ1-1, with 9 positions matching TRBD1. The trim removed 5 bases at V and 4 bases at J, leaving 8 bases unmatched. Per the germline V gene, CDR1 is SGHTA and CDR2 is FQGNSA. This CDR3 is 15 amino acids long. The CDR3 reads CASSPRTGVSTEAFF. CDR3 nucleotide sequence: TGTGCCAGCAGCCCTAGGACAGGGGTAAGCACTGAAGCTTTCTTT.

In this sample, this clonotype turned up many times. The gene calls are TRBV29-1 and TRBJ1-1; D perhaps matches TRBD1 (6 bases). Germline CDR1 reads SQVTM; CDR2 reads ANQGSEA. Trimming pared 5 bases from V and 5 bases from J, leaving 12 bases between. The CDR3 spans 12 residues. This CDR3 is CSVMQGRTEAFF. The CDR3 DNA reads as TGCAGCGTTATGCAGGGGCGGACTGAAGCTTTCTTT.